This T cell receptor (beta chain) was obtained from a study of beta chain features in type 1 diabetes. Expressed TCRB transcripts got sequenced, as all isolated RNA was reverse transcribed. Generated by immunoSEQ multiplex PCR, the TCRdb table keeps only in-frame clones and is missing some. Altogether around 300,000 clones are present, around 13% being singletons, with the ten largest covering about 6.6%. Only a few counts were recorded for this clone. Its antigen is not known. The junction differs from germline at one of its ends, possibly a read error. Regarding the study as a whole: Cells with high TCR expression could be over-represented when cDNA is sequenced. In these data, an HLA type influence on TCRB rearrangement remained unresolved.

CDR1 and CDR2 (germline): SGHNT, YYREEE (reference sequence). The CDR3 length is 16 residues. The sequence was obtained from a man younger than 45 in good health. Specimen: central memory CD4+ T cells from blood. This chain links TRBV5-4 with TRBJ1-2, with a tentative D call TRBD1 (6 bases). The CDR3 DNA reads TGCGCCAGCAGCCGGGGGAGCCTAGCGGGGGCTTATGGCTACACCTTC. Translated: CASSRGSLAGAYGYTF.